A selection of T cell receptor beta chains follows, all from one sample in a study of shared clonotypes between healthy human individuals. Assay: immunoSEQ multiplex PCR; the TCRdb copy retains only in-frame clones and omits some. The sample includes approximately 810,000 clones, around 93% of them seen just once. Material for sequencing was naive CD8+ T cells sorted from blood. Every receptor here comes from a man in his thirties or forties in good health. Both conserved end residues are part of each CDR3. The D gene is left open where the match is weak. Size is stated for part of the rows, as once, few or many counts, or as a class when the clone is expanded.

j_call: TRBJ2-7; clone_size: NA; d_call: TRBD2; v_call: TRBV5-4; cdr3_nt: TGTGCCAGCAGCTTGGCCGTAGGACTAGCTTTTCCTTCCGAGCAGTACTTC; cdr3_aa: CASSLAVGLAFPSEQYF
j_call: TRBJ2-7; clone_size: NA; d_call: NA; v_call: TRBV11-3; cdr3_nt: TGTGCCAGCAGTTCGGACACGTCCTACGAGCAGTACTTC; cdr3_aa: CASSSDTSYEQYF
j_call: TRBJ2-1; clone_size: NA; d_call: TRBD2; v_call: TRBV28; cdr3_nt: TGTGCCAGCAGACAAGGACTAGCGGGAGATAGGAATGAGCAGTTCTTC; cdr3_aa: CASRQGLAGDRNEQFF
j_call: TRBJ2-2; clone_size: NA; d_call: TRBD1; v_call: TRBV18; cdr3_nt: TGTGCCAGCCCAACCACGCCGACTCACCAATTAGGACAGGGGGCGAACACCGGGGAGCTGTTTTTT; cdr3_aa: CASPTTPTHQLGQGANTGELFF
j_call: TRBJ2-7; clone_size: once; d_call: TRBD2; v_call: TRBV6-5; cdr3_nt: TGTGCCAGCAGTTTTTCCGGGAGGGCCCCAACCTACGAGCAGTACTTC; cdr3_aa: CASSFSGRAPTYEQYF
j_call: TRBJ2-7; clone_size: NA; d_call: NA; v_call: TRBV5-4; cdr3_nt: TGTGCCAGCAGCGACTCCACCTACGAGCAGTACTTC; cdr3_aa: CASSDSTYEQYF
j_call: TRBJ2-2; clone_size: NA; d_call: NA; v_call: TRBV6-6; cdr3_nt: TGTGCCAGCAGTTATAGCCACACCGGGGAGCTGTTTTTT; cdr3_aa: CASSYSHTGELFF
j_call: TRBJ2-7; clone_size: NA; d_call: NA; v_call: TRBV29-1; cdr3_nt: TGCAGCGTTGAATCCGGTAGCTCCTACGAGCAGTACTTC; cdr3_aa: CSVESGSSYEQYF
j_call: TRBJ2-2; clone_size: NA; d_call: TRBD2; v_call: TRBV11-2; cdr3_nt: TGTGCCAGCAGCTTAGACACGGGGGGTGGCCAGGTCGGAAGCACCGGGGAGCTGTTTTTT; cdr3_aa: CASSLDTGGGQVGSTGELFF
j_call: TRBJ2-1; clone_size: NA; d_call: TRBD2; v_call: TRBV11-2; cdr3_nt: TGTGCCAGCAGCGACCTTAGCGGGAGGCACGATTACAATGAGCAGTTCTTC; cdr3_aa: CASSDLSGRHDYNEQFF
j_call: TRBJ1-5; clone_size: NA; d_call: NA; v_call: TRBV6-1; cdr3_nt: TGTGCCAGCAAGGGGTATAGCAATCAGCCCCAGCATTTT; cdr3_aa: CASKGYSNQPQHF
j_call: TRBJ1-5; clone_size: NA; d_call: NA; v_call: TRBV2; cdr3_nt: TGTGCCAGCAGTGAGCAGGGGCTTCAGCCCCAGCATTTT; cdr3_aa: CASSEQGLQPQHF
j_call: TRBJ2-5; clone_size: NA; d_call: TRBD2; v_call: TRBV28; cdr3_nt: TGTGCCAGCAGGGCCGGACTAGCGGGAGGGTTCTCGGAGACCCAGTACTTC; cdr3_aa: CASRAGLAGGFSETQYF
j_call: TRBJ2-1; clone_size: NA; d_call: TRBD2; v_call: TRBV4-1; cdr3_nt: TGCGCCAGCAGCCGCGTCCCGGGACTAGCGGGAATGAAGAACAATGAGCAGTTCTTC; cdr3_aa: CASSRVPGLAGMKNNEQFF
j_call: TRBJ1-1; clone_size: NA; d_call: NA; v_call: TRBV27; cdr3_nt: TGTGCCAGCAAAAGCGCCCTAGGTGGGGCGGGGACTGAAGCTTTCTTT; cdr3_aa: CASKSALGGAGTEAFF
j_call: TRBJ1-4; clone_size: NA; d_call: NA; v_call: TRBV11-2; cdr3_nt: TGTGCCAGCAGCTTACTCCCGAGCACTAATGAAAAACTGTTTTTT; cdr3_aa: CASSLLPSTNEKLFF
j_call: TRBJ2-3; clone_size: few; d_call: NA; v_call: TRBV9; cdr3_nt: TGTGCCAGCAGCGCCCGGGATTACTACACAGATACGCAGTATTTT; cdr3_aa: CASSARDYYTDTQYF
j_call: TRBJ1-1; clone_size: NA; d_call: NA; v_call: TRBV28; cdr3_nt: TGTGCCAGCAGTCAAGCGCCCGGGACACAGAACACTGAAGCTTTCTTT; cdr3_aa: CASSQAPGTQNTEAFF
j_call: TRBJ2-7; clone_size: few; d_call: TRBD1; v_call: TRBV27; cdr3_nt: TGTGCCAGCAGTTTAGGACAGGGCGCCTACGAGCAGTACTTC; cdr3_aa: CASSLGQGAYEQYF
j_call: TRBJ2-5; clone_size: once; d_call: NA; v_call: TRBV7-9; cdr3_nt: TGTGCCAGCAGCCACTGGGACAAGTGGGAGACCCAGTACTTC; cdr3_aa: CASSHWDKWETQYF
j_call: TRBJ1-5; clone_size: NA; d_call: NA; v_call: TRBV6-1; cdr3_nt: TGTGCCAGCAGTGAAGGTGGTATCGGCAATCAGCCCCAGCATTTT; cdr3_aa: CASSEGGIGNQPQHF
j_call: TRBJ2-1; clone_size: once; d_call: NA; v_call: TRBV7-9; cdr3_nt: TGTGCCAGCAGCCCCGGGGGAGATCGCTACAATGAGCAGTTCTTC; cdr3_aa: CASSPGGDRYNEQFF
j_call: TRBJ2-7; clone_size: NA; d_call: TRBD1; v_call: TRBV25-1; cdr3_nt: TGTGCCAGCAGCAAGGGGGCGTACGAGCAGTACTTC; cdr3_aa: CASSKGAYEQYF
j_call: TRBJ2-1; clone_size: NA; d_call: NA; v_call: TRBV7-9; cdr3_nt: TGTGCCAGCAGCCTCCAAAAAACAGCTACTAATGAGCAGTTCTTC; cdr3_aa: CASSLQKTATNEQFF
j_call: TRBJ1-1; clone_size: NA; d_call: NA; v_call: TRBV6-1; cdr3_nt: TGTGCCAGCAGTGAACTGGGGAACACTGAAGCTTTCTTT; cdr3_aa: CASSELGNTEAFF
j_call: TRBJ2-7; clone_size: NA; d_call: NA; v_call: TRBV7-6; cdr3_nt: TGTGCCAGCAGCTTAGAAGCTAACGATTACGAGCAGTACTTC; cdr3_aa: CASSLEANDYEQYF
j_call: TRBJ2-1; clone_size: NA; d_call: NA; v_call: TRBV6-5; cdr3_nt: TGTGCCAGCAGTTACTGGGACTTGACGTTTGGGGGCGAGCAGTTCTTC; cdr3_aa: CASSYWDLTFGGEQFF
j_call: TRBJ2-1; clone_size: NA; d_call: NA; v_call: TRBV7-9; cdr3_nt: TGTGCCAGCAGCGCGAGCGGAGCCTACAATGAGCAGTTCTTC; cdr3_aa: CASSASGAYNEQFF
j_call: TRBJ2-5; clone_size: NA; d_call: NA; v_call: TRBV7-9; cdr3_nt: TGTGCCAGCAGCCCAAATCTAGGGGAGACCCAGTACTTC; cdr3_aa: CASSPNLGETQYF
j_call: TRBJ1-1; clone_size: NA; d_call: NA; v_call: TRBV27; cdr3_nt: TGTGCCAGCAGTTTATTAGGGGTAAGGGGCACTGAAGCTTTCTTT; cdr3_aa: CASSLLGVRGTEAFF
j_call: TRBJ2-5; clone_size: NA; d_call: NA; v_call: TRBV7-9; cdr3_nt: TGTGCCAGCAGCAACTGGAACCAAGAGACCCAGTACTTC; cdr3_aa: CASSNWNQETQYF
j_call: TRBJ2-3; clone_size: NA; d_call: NA; v_call: TRBV7-2; cdr3_nt: TGTGCCAGCAGTAAACTAGCAGATACGCAGTATTTT; cdr3_aa: CASSKLADTQYF
j_call: TRBJ2-1; clone_size: once; d_call: TRBD2; v_call: TRBV9; cdr3_nt: TGTGCCAGCACCAACCCGGGACTAGCGGGAGTCAATGAGCAGTTCTTC; cdr3_aa: CASTNPGLAGVNEQFF
j_call: TRBJ2-1; clone_size: NA; d_call: NA; v_call: TRBV27; cdr3_nt: TGTGCCAGCAGTTTAAGAGGGTCTTTCAATGAGCAGTTCTTC; cdr3_aa: CASSLRGSFNEQFF
j_call: TRBJ2-3; clone_size: NA; d_call: TRBD1; v_call: TRBV29-1; cdr3_nt: TGCAGCTTAAGGACAGGGCTCACAGATACGCAGTATTTT; cdr3_aa: CSLRTGLTDTQYF
j_call: TRBJ2-7; clone_size: NA; d_call: NA; v_call: TRBV19; cdr3_nt: TGTGCCAGTAGTATAGTGGGTGGAAACGAGCAGTACTTC; cdr3_aa: CASSIVGGNEQYF
j_call: TRBJ2-1; clone_size: NA; d_call: NA; v_call: TRBV4-1; cdr3_nt: TGCGCCAGCAGCCAAGCGGGAGAGACCTACAATGAGCAGTTCTTC; cdr3_aa: CASSQAGETYNEQFF
j_call: TRBJ2-3; clone_size: NA; d_call: NA; v_call: TRBV7-9; cdr3_nt: TGTGCCAGCAGCCCCCCTCTCCCACCGGGCCCCATTTTT; cdr3_aa: CASSPPLPPGPIF
j_call: TRBJ2-2; clone_size: NA; d_call: TRBD1; v_call: TRBV4-1; cdr3_nt: TGCGCCAGCAGCCTCGGACAGGGGCCGAATACCGGGGAGCTGTTTTTT; cdr3_aa: CASSLGQGPNTGELFF
j_call: TRBJ2-1; clone_size: NA; d_call: NA; v_call: TRBV6-5; cdr3_nt: TGTGCCAGCAGTTTAGTCTCCTACAATGAGCAGTTCTTC; cdr3_aa: CASSLVSYNEQFF
j_call: TRBJ2-7; clone_size: NA; d_call: NA; v_call: TRBV7-9; cdr3_nt: TGTGCCAGCAGCTTAGGCGTCACAGCCTACGAGCAGTACTTC; cdr3_aa: CASSLGVTAYEQYF
j_call: TRBJ2-4; clone_size: NA; d_call: NA; v_call: TRBV20-1; cdr3_nt: TGCAGCGCTATCGGGACTATTCAGTACTTC; cdr3_aa: CSAIGTIQYF
j_call: TRBJ1-2; clone_size: NA; d_call: TRBD1; v_call: TRBV28; cdr3_nt: TGTGCCACGATGACAAGGGACAGGCTCCCCTATGGCTACACCTTC; cdr3_aa: CATMTRDRLPYGYTF
j_call: TRBJ2-1; clone_size: NA; d_call: TRBD2; v_call: TRBV4-3; cdr3_nt: TGCGCCAGCAGCCCTCGACTAGCGGCTCACAATGAGCAGTTCTTC; cdr3_aa: CASSPRLAAHNEQFF
j_call: TRBJ2-7; clone_size: once; d_call: NA; v_call: TRBV5-4; cdr3_nt: TGTGCCAGCAGTAACAGTGGCTCCTACGAGCAGTACTTC; cdr3_aa: CASSNSGSYEQYF
j_call: TRBJ2-1; clone_size: NA; d_call: TRBD2; v_call: TRBV19; cdr3_nt: TGTGCCAGTAGTATAGTTCCGCGGGAGCGCAATGAGCAGTTCTTC; cdr3_aa: CASSIVPRERNEQFF
j_call: TRBJ2-1; clone_size: NA; d_call: NA; v_call: TRBV5-4; cdr3_nt: TGTGCCAGCAGCTTGAGAATGATATCCTCCTACAATGAGCAGTTCTTC; cdr3_aa: CASSLRMISSYNEQFF
j_call: TRBJ1-1; clone_size: once; d_call: NA; v_call: TRBV11-2; cdr3_nt: TGTGCCAGCAGCCCGGGAACTGAAGCTTTCTTT; cdr3_aa: CASSPGTEAFF
j_call: TRBJ2-1; clone_size: NA; d_call: TRBD2; v_call: TRBV7-9; cdr3_nt: TGTGCCAGCAGCTTAGTGGTAGCGGGTGATGGGGGTGAGCAGTTCTTC; cdr3_aa: CASSLVVAGDGGEQFF
j_call: TRBJ2-1; clone_size: NA; d_call: NA; v_call: TRBV11-2; cdr3_nt: TGTGCCAGCAGTGGAGCCTTCAATGAGCAGTTCTTC; cdr3_aa: CASSGAFNEQFF
j_call: TRBJ1-2; clone_size: NA; d_call: NA; v_call: TRBV7-9; cdr3_nt: TGTGCCAGCAGCTCTACAGGAGGCTACACCTTC; cdr3_aa: CASSSTGGYTF
j_call: TRBJ2-1; clone_size: NA; d_call: TRBD2; v_call: TRBV15; cdr3_nt: TGTGCCACCAGCAGAGATCTGAGCGGGATATACAATGAGCAGTTCTTC; cdr3_aa: CATSRDLSGIYNEQFF
j_call: TRBJ2-7; clone_size: NA; d_call: NA; v_call: TRBV2; cdr3_nt: TGTGCCAGCAAAGAGGCCGTCTTAGGCTACGAGCAGTACTTC; cdr3_aa: CASKEAVLGYEQYF
j_call: TRBJ2-2; clone_size: once; d_call: TRBD1; v_call: TRBV12-5; cdr3_nt: TGTGCTAGTGCCGGGACAGGGGGCACGTGGACCGGGGAGCTGTTTTTT; cdr3_aa: CASAGTGGTWTGELFF
j_call: TRBJ1-5; clone_size: NA; d_call: NA; v_call: TRBV7-2; cdr3_nt: TGTGCCAGCAGCTTAGAAGGACTCTATAGCAATCAGCCCCAGCATTTT; cdr3_aa: CASSLEGLYSNQPQHF
j_call: TRBJ2-7; clone_size: NA; d_call: NA; v_call: TRBV5-5; cdr3_nt: TGTGCCAGCAGCTTGGGGGCCCCGGGCGAGCAGTACTTC; cdr3_aa: CASSLGAPGEQYF
j_call: TRBJ1-5; clone_size: NA; d_call: NA; v_call: TRBV7-8; cdr3_nt: TGTGCCAGCAGCTTAGCGAGGATTAGAGGGCAGCCCCAGCATTTT; cdr3_aa: CASSLARIRGQPQHF
j_call: TRBJ2-5; clone_size: NA; d_call: NA; v_call: TRBV5-6; cdr3_nt: TGTGCCAGCAGCTCGATACAGGGAAGCCTCCAAGAGACCCAGTACTTC; cdr3_aa: CASSSIQGSLQETQYF
j_call: TRBJ2-3; clone_size: NA; d_call: TRBD2; v_call: TRBV27; cdr3_nt: TGTGCCAGCAGTACCCGGACTAGCGGGGAATCAGATACGCAGTATTTT; cdr3_aa: CASSTRTSGESDTQYF